The T cell receptor (beta chain) described here comes from a study of CD8 T cells in Susac syndrome. The overall study: Susac syndrome patients were untreated, on corticosteroids with some adding intravenous immunoglobulin, or on intravenous immunoglobulin only.

The CDR3 runs to 16 residues. J lost 10 bases, V lost 5 bases, and 17 bases had no gene match. Germline CDR1 SGHAT, CDR2 FQNNGV. Roughly 0.5 to 1 ug RNA was reverse transcribed with random hexamers. MiXCR, run by TCRdb on the immunoSEQ multiplex PCR reads, gives a single entry per CDR3 protein. The table has 80,000 to 90,000 distinct CDR3 sequences, approximately 95% seen once; the top ten hold approximately 0.49%. The V call is TRBV11-2, the J call TRBJ2-1; 7 positions agree with TRBD2. The TCR was taken from a human donor with Susac syndrome. The source material was CD8+ T cells from PBMCs. CDR3 in amino acids: CASSAPEAGKLSEQFF. The DNA of the CDR3 is TGTGCCAGCAGCGCCCCGGAAGCGGGAAAACTTAGCGAGCAGTTCTTC.